The 15 T cell receptor beta chains in this list originate from one sample, sequenced in a study of blood T cell repertoires in COVID-19. Only in-frame clones appear in the TCRdb table, and some are missing; sequencing was by immunoSEQ multiplex PCR. Of 150,000 to 200,000 clones listed, about 92% are singletons. Sample: peripheral blood. All receptors derive from a man aged 25 to 40 with COVID-19, enrolled during active disease.

This chain links TRBV3-1 (or the pseudogene TRBV3-2) with TRBJ1-2, with D unclear. Per germline, CDR1 LGHDT and CDR2 YNNKEL (reference sequence). Trimming removed 0 bases from V and 4 bases from J, with 12 bases in between. CDR3 length: 15 residues. The CDR3 region has the DNA TGTGCCAGCAGCCAAGATCGGGGTGCCGGCTATGGCTACACCTTC. It codes for CASSQDRGAGYGYTF.

The V call is TRBV5-1, the J call TRBJ1-2; D not certain. CDR3 length: 12 residues. V was pared by 0 bases and J by 7 bases, with 7 bases between. Per the germline V gene, CDR1 is SGHRS and CDR2 is YFSETQ. The CDR3 loop reads CASSLGSSGYTF. In nucleotides, the CDR3 is TGCGCCAGCAGCTTGGGAAGCTCTGGCTACACCTTC.

V usage is TRBV12-3 or TRBV12-4 and J usage is TRBJ2-5, with D hard to call. CDR3 length equals 12 residues. The V end lost 2 bases, the J end lost 7 bases, and 8 bases lay between the germline ends. CDR3 in amino acids: CASSLQTPTQYF. CDR3 nucleotide sequence: TGTGCCAGCAGTTTACAGACTCCGACCCAGTACTTC.

This clone was seen once. The chain links TRBV5-5 to TRBJ2-2; TRBD1 might be the D (5 bases). This CDR3 region has 19 residues. The germline V and J ends were trimmed by 2 bases and 7 bases, with 27 bases remaining between them. Looked up from germline, CDR1 is SGHKS and CDR2 is YYEKEE (reference sequence). CDR3 in DNA: TGTGCCAGCAGCTTAACCCTCCAGGGATCCCCTTTAGGCGGCGGGGAGCTGTTTTTT. Translation gives CASSLTLQGSPLGGGELFF.

The V gene is TRBV20-1, the J gene TRBJ1-2; D gene uncertain. CDR3 length: 11 residues. CDR1 is DFQATT, CDR2 SNEGSKA, per germline (reference sequence). V was shortened by 3 bases and J by 8 bases, with 10 bases between the two germline ends. This chain's CDR3 is CSASPEWGYTF. As DNA, the CDR3 is TGCAGTGCTAGCCCTGAGTGGGGCTACACCTTC.

This clone was detected a few times. The chain carries TRBV6-5 and TRBJ1-2; possible D gene TRBD1, 6 bases. This CDR3 spans 14 amino acids. Trimming stripped 7 bases from V and 8 bases from J, with 20 bases between. Looked up from germline, CDR1 is MNHEY and CDR2 is SVGAGI. The chain's CDR3 is CASTPTGTSGGYTF. In nucleotides, the CDR3 is TGTGCCAGCACCCCAACCGGGACATCCGGAGGCTACACCTTC.

This clone was detected only once. The chain joins TRBV18 to TRBJ1-1; D call uncertain. CDR1 is KGHSH and CDR2 is LQKENI in the germline V gene. This CDR3 contains 15 residues. Trimming removed 3 bases at V and 5 bases at J, with 16 bases between. The CDR3 DNA reads as TGTGCCAGCTCACCCGATACGGGGTTGGAAACTGAAGCTTTCTTT. Translated: CASSPDTGLETEAFF.

The rearrangement links TRBV27 to TRBJ1-5, with a tentative D call TRBD1 (6 bases). CDR1 is MNHEY, CDR2 SMNVEV, per germline (reference sequence). The CDR3 covers 15 residues. V was cut by 6 bases and J by 2 bases, with 14 bases left in between. CDR3 loop: CASSPWSGGNQPQHF. In nucleotides, the CDR3 is TGTGCCAGCAGCCCTTGGTCAGGGGGCAATCAGCCCCAGCATTTT.

The chain recombines TRBV7-3 with TRBJ2-7, with 9 nucleotides matching TRBD2. There are 18 residues in the CDR3. Germline V gives CDR1 SGHTA, CDR2 FQGTGA. Trimming removed 1 base from V and 4 bases from J; junction bases left unmatched: 14. CDR3 protein: CASSLKVPSGAAPYEQYF. The CDR3 DNA is TGTGCCAGCAGCTTAAAGGTTCCTAGCGGGGCCGCCCCTTACGAGCAGTACTTC. The full variable domain, completed using reference TRBV7-3 and TRBJ2-7, is GAGVSQTPSNKVTEKGKYVELRCDPISGHTALYWYRQSLGQGPEFLIYFQGTGAADDSGLPNDRFFAVRPEGSVSTLKIQRTERGDSAVYLCASSLKVPSGAAPYEQYFGPGTRLTVT.

This clone was seen only once. The chain carries TRBV10-3 and TRBJ1-3, with D possibly being TRBD1 (6 bases). Between the trimmed V and J ends, which lost 4 bases and 2 bases, there was a span of 12 bases. The CDR3 covers 15 residues. Germline V CDR1 and CDR2: ENHRY, SYGVKD. CDR3 nucleotide sequence: TGTGCCATCAGTGGGATGGCAGGGGCTGGAAACACCATATATTTT. Translation gives CAISGMAGAGNTIYF.

The rearrangement joins TRBV6-5 to TRBJ1-1; D is unresolved. Germline-derived CDR1 and CDR2 are MNHEY and SVGAGI. The CDR3 is made up of 14 amino acids. V was trimmed by 4 bases and J by 1 base, leaving 10 bases between them. The CDR3 is CASSWVEGNTEAFF. CDR3 sequence (DNA): TGTGCCAGCAGTTGGGTTGAGGGGAACACTGAAGCTTTCTTT.

The CDR3: CASSDSSVAGELFF. The CDR3 region has the DNA TGTGCCAGCAGTGACTCTTCTGTCGCCGGGGAGCTGTTTTTT. J is TRBJ2-2 and V is TRBV6-4, with D uncertain. Trimming cost V 0 bases and J 6 bases, with 8 bases left between them. From germline, CDR1 is MRHNA and CDR2 SNTAGT. The CDR3 spans 14 residues.

The chain has TRBV18 and TRBJ1-1, with D possibly TRBD1 on 5 matching bases. CDR1 is KGHSH and CDR2 is LQKENI in the germline V gene. The ends were cut back, 1 base at V and 3 bases at J, with 12 bases in the middle. The length of the CDR3 is 15 residues. The CDR3 protein is CASSPQWGEYTEAFF. The CDR3, as DNA: TGTGCCAGCTCACCACAATGGGGCGAGTACACTGAAGCTTTCTTT.

This chain uses TRBV4-1 with TRBJ1-2; D uncertain. Trimming shortened V by 5 bases and J by 5 bases, and 15 bases separated the two germline ends. CDR3 length equals 14 residues. Germline V CDR1 and CDR2: MGHRA, YSYEKL. CDR3 coding DNA: TGCGCCAGCAGCGCCTTCCCCGGGGATTATGGCTACACCTTC. It yields the protein CASSAFPGDYGYTF.

The DNA for the CDR3 is TGTGCCAGCAGTTCATCGGCCCCAGTTCCGGGAGAGGTCAACTATGGCTACACCTTC. Translating it yields CASSSSAPVPGEVNYGYTF. J is TRBJ1-2 and V is TRBV27; the D is unclear. V lost 4 bases and J 2 bases, leaving 26 bases between the germline ends. This CDR3 has 19 residues. The germline V gene encodes CDR1 MNHEY and CDR2 SMNVEV (reference sequence).